These 29 T cell receptor beta chains were all obtained from the same sample, sequenced in a study of blood T cell repertoires in COVID-19. Clones were read by immunoSEQ multiplex PCR, and TCRdb kept only the in-frame ones, dropping some. The sample lists around 170,000 clones, about four fifths occurring once. Source material: PBMCs or T cells enriched from blood (not recorded which). Source of these receptors: a man in his fifties who had recovered from COVID-19.

V gene TRBV29-1 combines with J gene TRBJ2-1, with D hard to call. Germline V gene data show CDR1 as SQVTM and CDR2 as ANQGSEA. The CDR3 contains 12 residues. The germline V and J ends were trimmed by 7 bases and 9 bases, with 16 bases remaining between them. The CDR3 nucleotides are TGCAGCGCCCATGGAGACGAGTTTGAGCAGTTCTTC. Protein: CSAHGDEFEQFF.

In nucleotides, the CDR3 is TGTGCCAGCAGTCTTACACAGCCCCGCTTCTCCTACAATGAGCAGTTCTTC. This sequence encodes CASSLTQPRFSYNEQFF. The chain is built from TRBV2 and TRBJ2-1; unclear D gene. CDR1 is SNHLY, CDR2 FYNNEI, per germline. Trimming removed 5 bases at V and 0 bases at J, with 17 bases between. The CDR3 has 17 residues.

The chain uses TRBV7-2 and TRBJ1-3, with D possibly TRBD1 on 5 matching bases. CDR3 size: 15 residues. The germline gives CDR1 SGHTA, CDR2 FQGNSA. V dropped 5 bases and J dropped 3 bases, with 14 bases sitting between them. The CDR3 bases are TGTGCCAGCAGCCGTTGGGACTCGGATGGAAACACCATATATTTT. The encoded protein is CASSRWDSDGNTIYF.

This clone has more than one count but fewer than ten. The chain employs TRBV4-2 and TRBJ2-5, with TRBD1 matching 12 bases. The ends lost 0 bases at V and 6 bases at J; junction bases unmatched: 5. Germline CDR1 is LGHNA and CDR2 is YNFKEQ. The CDR3 contains 16 residues. The CDR3 region has the DNA TGTGCCAGCAGCCAAGATGGGACAGGGGGCGGAAAGACCCAGTACTTC. This gives the protein CASSQDGTGGGKTQYF.

V is TRBV13 and J is TRBJ1-1; D call uncertain. There are 13 residues in the CDR3. The germline V and J ends were trimmed by 1 base and 10 bases, with 13 bases remaining between them. Germline V gene sequence: CDR1 PRHDT, CDR2 FYEKMQ (reference sequence). CDR3 sequence: CASSLEEGWRAFF. The DNA for the CDR3 is TGTGCCAGCAGCTTAGAAGAGGGATGGAGAGCTTTCTTT.

The genes are TRBV2 and TRBJ1-5; no definite D call. The CDR3 length is 15 residues. In germline, CDR1 is SNHLY, CDR2 FYNNEI. V lost 2 bases, J lost 0 bases, and 8 bases lay in between. CDR3: CASSEMHYSNQPQHF. Written as DNA, the CDR3 is TGTGCCAGCAGTGAAATGCACTATAGCAATCAGCCCCAGCATTTT.

This chain links TRBV5-6 with TRBJ1-5, with a weak D call TRBD1 (6 bases). CDR1 SGHDT and CDR2 YYEEEE come from the germline V gene. This CDR3 spans 13 amino acids. V dropped 4 bases and J dropped 5 bases, with 10 bases sitting between them. In nucleotides, the CDR3 is TGTGCCAGCAGCGTCGGGACATATCAGCCCCAGCATTTT. Translation: CASSVGTYQPQHF.

The V gene is TRBV18, the J gene TRBJ1-2; the D gene is possibly TRBD1 (6 bases). The ends were cut back, 4 bases at V and 8 bases at J, with 14 bases in the middle. The CDR3 sequence is 13 residues long. Germline V lookup: CDR1 KGHSH, CDR2 LQKENI. Written as DNA, the CDR3 is TGTGCCAGCTCACAATCGGACAGTCGCGGCTACACCTTC. This encodes CASSQSDSRGYTF.

The sample holds a few counts of this clone. The chain couples TRBV11-2 to TRBJ2-7, with D tentatively TRBD2 (6 bases). The V end was cut by 1 base, the J end by 3 bases, with 13 bases between. Germline values: CDR1 SGHAT, CDR2 FQNNGV. This CDR3 comprises 15 residues. The DNA for the CDR3 is TGTGCCAGCAGCTTAGGAGGCGGGACCCGCTACGAGCAGTACTTC. Translating gives CASSLGGGTRYEQYF.

The rearrangement joins TRBV18 to TRBJ1-4, with a possible D match to TRBD1 (6 bases). The CDR3 runs 18 residues. CDR1 and CDR2 from the germline V gene are KGHSH and LQKENI. The ends were cut back, 3 bases at V and 4 bases at J, with 21 bases in the middle. Here the CDR3 reads CASSPLTPDRRNNEKLFF. The CDR3 region has the DNA TGTGCCAGCTCACCTCTAACTCCAGACAGGAGAAATAATGAAAAACTGTTTTTT.

The gene calls are TRBV6-4 and TRBJ1-5; perhaps TRBD1 as D (5 bases). The CDR3 is made up of 15 amino acids. Germline lookup yields CDR1 MRHNA and CDR2 SNTAGT. Trimming pared 3 bases from V and 6 bases from J, leaving 15 bases between. CDR3 sequence: CASSDLGRGSQPQHF. In DNA form, the CDR3 reads TGTGCCAGCAGTGATCTGGGTAGGGGCAGTCAGCCCCAGCATTTT.

The chain combines TRBV2 with TRBJ2-7; TRBD1 agrees at 8 bases. The CDR3 consists of 13 residues. From germline, CDR1 is SNHLY and CDR2 FYNNEI. Unmatched junction bases numbered 10, after V lost 6 bases and J lost 9 bases. The CDR3, as DNA: TGTGCCAGCAGCGGACAGGGACTGAGTGCGCAGTACTTC. Residues: CASSGQGLSAQYF.

The DNA for the CDR3 is TGCGCCAGCAGCCAAGAAGGGCTAGCGGGAAACACAGATACGCAGTATTTT. This encodes CASSQEGLAGNTDTQYF. This sequence joins TRBV4-1 and TRBJ2-3, with 9 positions matching TRBD2. Germline loops: CDR1 MGHRA, CDR2 YSYEKL. The J segment lost 2 bases and the V segment lost 0 bases, leaving 6 bases of the junction unmatched. There are 17 residues in the CDR3.

A word on this clone: At one of its ends the junction is not consistent with the germline gene, which may arise from a read error. The V gene is TRBV7-7, the J gene TRBJ2-1, with D maybe TRBD2 (5 bases). In germline, CDR1 is SSHAT, CDR2 FNYEAQ (reference sequence). The CDR3 sequence is 18 residues long. DNA for the CDR3: TGTGCTAGCAGCTCTACGTACGGAGGTCGCGGGTCCTACAATGAGCAGTTCTTC. Its translation: CASSSTYGGRGSYNEQFF.

The gene calls are TRBV27 and TRBJ2-1; 9 nucleotides match TRBD1. With V trimmed by 6 bases and J by 6 bases, 9 bases remained unmatched. This CDR3 contains 15 residues. Germline V gene lookup returns CDR1 MNHEY and CDR2 SMNVEV (reference sequence). CDR3: CASSRGQGIINEQFF. CDR3 in DNA: TGTGCCAGCAGCCGTGGACAGGGGATTATCAATGAGCAGTTCTTC.

The chain is built from TRBV5-1 and TRBJ2-5; TRBD2 matches at 12 bases. There are 17 residues in the CDR3. The V segment lost 0 bases and the J segment 3 bases; nucleotides outside the gene matches: 6. Germline assignment: CDR1 SGHRS and CDR2 YFSETQ. The CDR3 DNA reads as TGCGCCAGCAGCTTGGCCGGCGCTAGCGGGGGGGAAGAGACCCAGTACTTC. This encodes CASSLAGASGGEETQYF.

The chain joins TRBV7-9 to TRBJ2-1; D is perhaps TRBD2 (6 bases). CDR1 is SEHNR and CDR2 is FQNEAQ in the germline V gene (reference sequence). CDR3 size: 17 residues. Trimming removed 0 bases from V and 4 bases from J, with 16 bases in between. The CDR3 here is CASSLAPTRTRYNEQFF. In nucleotides, the CDR3 is TGTGCCAGCAGCTTAGCACCGACTAGAACGAGGTACAATGAGCAGTTCTTC.

V is TRBV5-1 and J is TRBJ2-3, with 9 bases matching TRBD2. The V segment lost 2 bases and the J segment 5 bases; nucleotides outside the gene matches: 15. Germline CDR1 and CDR2: SGHRS and YFSETQ. The CDR3 is 18 amino acids. The CDR3 DNA follows: TGCGCCAGCAGCTTTGGTGTAGGGAGGCGGGGGGGCGAAGATACGCAGTATTTT. Protein product: CASSFGVGRRGGEDTQYF.

For the CDR3, the DNA is TGTGCCAGCAGCTCTCGACAGGGCCGCTCCTACAATGAGCAGTTCTTC. Translating gives CASSSRQGRSYNEQFF. The chain uses TRBV7-9 and TRBJ2-1, with TRBD1 identical over 7 bases. This CDR3 comprises 16 residues. The germline V gene has CDR1 SEHNR and CDR2 FQNEAQ (reference sequence). After removal of 4 bases from V and 0 bases from J, the junction contained 6 bases not matched to a gene.

The chain recombines TRBV7-3 with TRBJ2-3; 13 bases are a match to TRBD2. The length of the CDR3 is 17 residues. CDR1 is SGHTA and CDR2 is FQGTGA in the germline V gene. V gave up 6 bases and J gave up 8 bases; unmatched junction bases: 14. The CDR3 region is CASSPGTSGVPSSTQYF. CDR3 sequence (DNA): TGTGCCAGCAGTCCCGGGACTAGCGGGGTACCCTCAAGTACGCAGTATTTT.

The CDR3 here is CASSLSTGTYYGYTF. CDR3 DNA: TGTGCCAGCAGTTTATCGACAGGGACGTACTATGGCTACACCTTC. The chain uses TRBV28 and TRBJ1-2, with TRBD1 identical over 7 bases. The CDR3 loop spans 15 amino acids. Germline assignment: CDR1 MDHEN and CDR2 SYDVKM. The V gene end was trimmed by 1 base and the J gene end by 3 bases; junction bases not matched to a gene: 5.

The chain uses TRBV6-2 or TRBV6-3 and TRBJ1-2; D is uncertain. This CDR3 spans 13 amino acids. V was clipped by 0 bases and J by 8 bases, with 10 bases between them. Germline-derived CDR1 and CDR2 are MNHEY and SVGEGT. Here the CDR3 DNA reads TGTGCCAGCAGTTACTCGACGGAGCGAGGCTACACCTTC. It encodes CASSYSTERGYTF.

In its sample, this clone was seen once. This rearrangement joins TRBV19 to TRBJ1-5, with 7 positions matching TRBD1. The germline gives CDR1 LNHDA, CDR2 SQIVND (reference sequence). The CDR3 spans 16 residues. Unmatched junction bases numbered 12, after V lost 7 bases and J lost 3 bases. The CDR3 here is CASNPIPGQLNQPQHF. The DNA of the CDR3 is TGTGCCAGTAACCCAATCCCGGGACAGCTCAATCAGCCCCAGCATTTT.

This chain joins TRBV30 and TRBJ2-1, with D maybe TRBD1 (5 bases). This CDR3 is built from 15 residues. Trimming left V 0 bases short and J 5 bases short, with 14 bases between. Per the germline V gene, CDR1 is GTSNPN and CDR2 is SVGIG (reference sequence). The CDR3, as DNA: TGTGCCTGGAGTGTCTTGCAGGGCTTTAACAATGAGCAGTTCTTC. This gives the protein CAWSVLQGFNNEQFF.

The genes are TRBV6-4 and TRBJ1-1; D is perhaps TRBD1 (5 bases). Deletions cut 7 bases from V and 4 bases from J, with 16 bases between. This CDR3 spans 14 amino acids. Germline V CDR1 and CDR2: MRHNA, SNTAGT. CDR3 coding DNA: TGTGCCAGCATTCCCAGGGAGGGTAGCACTGAAGCTTTCTTT. Translated: CASIPREGSTEAFF.

The chain uses TRBV4-1 and TRBJ2-1; D is perhaps TRBD2 (6 bases). The CDR3 totals 15 residues. Germline assignment: CDR1 MGHRA and CDR2 YSYEKL. With 4 bases removed from V and 5 bases from J, the gap between germline ends came to 15 bases. CDR3 region: CASSPWRGNNNEQFF. Written as DNA, the CDR3 is TGCGCCAGCAGCCCCTGGAGGGGAAACAACAATGAGCAGTTCTTC.

This clone has a single count. The chain recombines TRBV18 with TRBJ1-4; TRBD1 aligns across 11 bases. The CDR3 is 15 residues long. V was pared by 5 bases and J by 8 bases, with 7 bases of the junction left unmatched. Germline V lookup: CDR1 KGHSH, CDR2 LQKENI. Here the CDR3 reads CASSLGQGAFEKLFF. CDR3 DNA: TGTGCCAGCTCATTAGGACAGGGGGCTTTCGAAAAACTGTTTTTT.

The V call is TRBV19, the J call TRBJ2-1, with 8 bases fitting TRBD1. Looked up from germline, CDR1 is LNHDA and CDR2 is SQIVND (reference sequence). This CDR3 has 14 residues. With V trimmed by 4 bases and J by 7 bases, 6 bases remained unmatched. CDR3 in DNA: TGTGCCAGTAGTAGGACAGGGTGGGTGAATGAGCAGTTCTTC. This sequence encodes CASSRTGWVNEQFF.

The CDR3 DNA sequence: TGTGCCAGCAGCTTAACAGCGGTCACCGGGGAGCTGTTTTTT. Translating it yields CASSLTAVTGELFF. J is TRBJ2-2 and V is TRBV7-3; D may be TRBD2 (5 bases). The length of the CDR3 is 14 residues. The V gene lost 0 bases and the J gene lost 4 bases, with 6 bases spanning the gap. In germline, CDR1 is SGHTA, CDR2 FQGTGA. Complete variable domain (other parts from reference TRBV7-3 and TRBJ2-2): GAGVSQTPSNKVTEKGKYVELRCDPISGHTALYWYRQSLGQGPEFLIYFQGTGAADDSGLPNDRFFAVRPEGSVSTLKIQRTERGDSAVYLCASSLTAVTGELFFGEGSRLTVL.